Included here is one T cell receptor beta chain sequence, with context. The data stem from a study of blood T cell repertoires in COVID-19. This CDR3 spans 14 amino acids. V was trimmed by 9 bases and J by 4 bases, leaving 17 bases between them. Germline lookup yields CDR1 SGHNT and CDR2 YYREEE (reference sequence). Measured with immunoSEQ multiplex PCR; TCRdb has only the in-frame clones, and not every one. The sample lists 250,000 to 350,000 clones, less than 90% occurring once. The rearrangement links TRBV5-4 to TRBJ2-1; tentatively, D is TRBD1 (6 bases). This sequence originates from a woman between 65 and 79 years old with COVID-19, enrolled during active disease. The sample was peripheral blood. The CDR3 DNA follows: TGTGCCACAGCTAGGGGGACATCGTACAATGAGCAGTTCTTC. It specifies CATARGTSYNEQFF.